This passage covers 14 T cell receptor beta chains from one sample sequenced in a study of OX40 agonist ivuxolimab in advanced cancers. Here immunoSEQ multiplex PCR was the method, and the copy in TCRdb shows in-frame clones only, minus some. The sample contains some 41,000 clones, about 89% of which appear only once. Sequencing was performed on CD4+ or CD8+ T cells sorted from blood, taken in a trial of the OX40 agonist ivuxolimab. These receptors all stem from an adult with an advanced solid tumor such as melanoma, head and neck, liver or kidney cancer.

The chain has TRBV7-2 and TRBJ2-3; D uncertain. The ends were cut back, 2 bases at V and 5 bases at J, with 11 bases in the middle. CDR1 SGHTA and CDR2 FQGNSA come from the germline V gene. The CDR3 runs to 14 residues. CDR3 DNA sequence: TGTGCCAGCAGCTTATCGGGTGCCGGAGATACGCAGTATTTT. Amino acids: CASSLSGAGDTQYF. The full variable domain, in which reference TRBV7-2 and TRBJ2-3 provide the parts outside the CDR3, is GAGVSQSPSNKVTEKGKDVELRCDPISGHTALYWYRQSLGQGLEFLIYFQGNSAPDKSGLPSDRFSAERTGGSVSTLTIQRTQQEDSAVYLCASSLSGAGDTQYFGPGTRLTVL.

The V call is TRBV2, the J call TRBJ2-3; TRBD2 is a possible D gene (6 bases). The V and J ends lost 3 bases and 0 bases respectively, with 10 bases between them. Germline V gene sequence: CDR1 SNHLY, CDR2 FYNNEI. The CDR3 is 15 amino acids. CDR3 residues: CASSDLGTSTDTQYF. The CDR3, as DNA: TGTGCCAGCAGTGACTTAGGGACTAGCACAGATACGCAGTATTTT.

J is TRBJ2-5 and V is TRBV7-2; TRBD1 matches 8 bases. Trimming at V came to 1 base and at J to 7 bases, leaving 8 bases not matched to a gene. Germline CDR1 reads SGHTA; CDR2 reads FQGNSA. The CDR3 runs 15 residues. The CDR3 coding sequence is TGTGCCAGCAGCTTAGGAAGGCCTGGACAGGGGACCCAGTACTTC. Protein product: CASSLGRPGQGTQYF.

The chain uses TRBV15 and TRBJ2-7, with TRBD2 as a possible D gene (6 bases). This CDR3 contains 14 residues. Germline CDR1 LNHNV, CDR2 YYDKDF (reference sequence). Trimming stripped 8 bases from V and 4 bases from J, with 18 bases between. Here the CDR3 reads CATSAGPPLYEQYF. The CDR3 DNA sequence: TGTGCCACCTCGGCGGGGCCCCCCCTGTACGAGCAGTACTTC.

CDR3: CASSIGGRGPGTGELFF. CDR3 bases: TGCGCCAGCAGCATCGGAGGACGGGGGCCGGGGACCGGGGAGCTGTTTTTT. The chain recombines TRBV5-1 with TRBJ2-2, with D possibly called TRBD1 or TRBD2 (6 bases each). There are 17 residues in the CDR3. The germline CDR1 and CDR2 sequences are SGHRS and YFSETQ. Trimming removed 4 bases from V and 5 bases from J, with 21 bases in between.

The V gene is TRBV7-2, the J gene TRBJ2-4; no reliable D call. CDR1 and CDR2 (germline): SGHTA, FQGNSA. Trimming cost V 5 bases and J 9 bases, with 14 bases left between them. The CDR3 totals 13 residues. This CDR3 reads CASSANGVGIQYF. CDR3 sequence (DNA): TGTGCCAGCAGCGCCAATGGGGTAGGCATTCAGTACTTC.

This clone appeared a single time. CDR3 in amino acids: CASSIYRQYNEQFF. In nucleotides, the CDR3 is TGTGCCAGTAGTATATACAGACAGTACAATGAGCAGTTCTTC. The chain joins TRBV19 to TRBJ2-1, with TRBD1 as a possible D gene (5 bases). This CDR3 comprises 14 residues. Germline assignment: CDR1 LNHDA and CDR2 SQIVND (reference sequence). V was cut by 2 bases and J by 4 bases, with 9 bases left in between.

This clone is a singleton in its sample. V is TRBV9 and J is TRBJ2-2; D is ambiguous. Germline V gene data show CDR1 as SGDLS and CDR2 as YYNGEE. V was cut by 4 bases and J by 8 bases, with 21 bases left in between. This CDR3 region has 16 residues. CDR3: CASSSPQVDPPGELFF. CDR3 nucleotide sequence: TGTGCCAGCAGCTCCCCTCAGGTGGACCCTCCAGGGGAGCTGTTTTTT.

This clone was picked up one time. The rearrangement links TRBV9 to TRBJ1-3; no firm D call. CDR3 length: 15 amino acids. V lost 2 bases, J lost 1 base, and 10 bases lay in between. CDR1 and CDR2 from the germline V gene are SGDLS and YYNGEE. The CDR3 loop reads CASSVTTASGNTIYF. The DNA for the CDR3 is TGTGCCAGCAGCGTGACAACAGCTTCTGGAAACACCATATATTTT.

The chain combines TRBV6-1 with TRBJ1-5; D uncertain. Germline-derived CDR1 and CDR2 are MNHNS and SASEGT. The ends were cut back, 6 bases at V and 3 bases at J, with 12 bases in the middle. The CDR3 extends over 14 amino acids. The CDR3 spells CASSPDKSNQPQHF. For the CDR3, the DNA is TGTGCCAGCAGCCCCGACAAGTCCAATCAGCCCCAGCATTTT.

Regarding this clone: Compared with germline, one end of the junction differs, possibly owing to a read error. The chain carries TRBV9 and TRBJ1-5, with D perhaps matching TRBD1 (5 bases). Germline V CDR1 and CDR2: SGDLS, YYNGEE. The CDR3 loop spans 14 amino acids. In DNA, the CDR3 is TGTGCCAGCAGCGTCAGGGATAGCAATCGGCCCCAGCATTTT. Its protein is CASSVRDSNRPQHF.

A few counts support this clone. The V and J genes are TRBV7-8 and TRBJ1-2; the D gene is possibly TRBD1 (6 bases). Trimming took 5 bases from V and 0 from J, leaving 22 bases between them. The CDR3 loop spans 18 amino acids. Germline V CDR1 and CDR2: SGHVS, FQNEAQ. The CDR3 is CASSKLRIGQTSNYGYTF. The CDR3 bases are TGTGCCAGCAGCAAACTCCGGATCGGACAGACTTCTAACTATGGCTACACCTTC.

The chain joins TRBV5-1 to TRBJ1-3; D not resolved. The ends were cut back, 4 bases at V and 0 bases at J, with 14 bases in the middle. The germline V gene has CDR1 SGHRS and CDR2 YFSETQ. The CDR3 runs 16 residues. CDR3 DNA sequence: TGCGCCAGCAGCGTGGCAGGAGAATTCTCTGGAAACACCATATATTTT. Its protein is CASSVAGEFSGNTIYF.

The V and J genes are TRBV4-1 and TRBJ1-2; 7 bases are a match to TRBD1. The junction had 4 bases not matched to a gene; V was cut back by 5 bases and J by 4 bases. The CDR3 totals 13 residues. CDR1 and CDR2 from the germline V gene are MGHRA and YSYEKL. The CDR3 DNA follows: TGCGCCAGCAGCTCGGGACAGTTCTATGGCTACACCTTC. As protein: CASSSGQFYGYTF.